What follows are 3 T cell receptor beta chains derived from one specimen sequenced in a study of control samples from healthy donors and cancer patients. Method: immunoSEQ multiplex PCR; TCRdb's copy keeps in-frame clones and lacks some. The sample yields approximately 51,000 clones, about 80% seen once. Material: blood. The receptors shown here come from a man in his 70s in good health.

The J gene is TRBJ2-7, the V gene TRBV5-1, with 7 bases aligning to TRBD2. Germline-derived CDR1 and CDR2 are SGHRS and YFSETQ. V shed 0 bases, J shed 2 bases, and the junction held 14 bases outside the gene matches. The CDR3 runs to 18 residues. The CDR3 loop reads CASSLGSSGATLPYEQYF. The CDR3 DNA reads as TGCGCCAGCAGCTTGGGGTCTAGCGGAGCCACACTCCCCTACGAGCAGTACTTC.

J is TRBJ1-4 and V is TRBV2; unclear D gene. The CDR3 contains 14 residues. Germline CDR1 is SNHLY and CDR2 is FYNNEI. V was shortened by 7 bases and J by 5 bases, with 14 bases between the two germline ends. The CDR3 loop is CASNQDGLNEKLFF. CDR3 DNA sequence: TGTGCCAGCAACCAGGACGGACTAAATGAAAAACTGTTTTTT.

The rearrangement uses TRBV4-2 and TRBJ1-6; D remains ambiguous. The V and J ends lost 0 bases and 4 bases respectively, with 13 bases between them. This CDR3 has 17 residues. From germline, CDR1 is LGHNA and CDR2 YNFKEQ. CDR3 sequence reads: CASSQESRVGYNSPLHF. The CDR3 nucleotides read TGTGCCAGCAGCCAAGAGTCCCGGGTGGGGTATAATTCACCCCTCCACTTT.